Presented here are 24 T cell receptor beta chains from one specimen sequenced in a study of T cell responses to AZD1222 COVID-19 vaccine. Repertoires were generated with immunoSEQ multiplex PCR, while TCRdb's copy carries only in-frame clones and drops some. The repertoire holds over 90,000 clones, with about nine tenths as singletons. This sample comprised peripheral blood, obtained on day 0 of AZD1222 vaccination. These receptors all come from an adult in good health.

The genes are TRBV11-2 and TRBJ1-4, with a weak D call TRBD1 (5 bases). Trimming took off 5 bases at V and 4 bases at J, with 14 bases between the two ends. The CDR3 runs to 15 residues. Per the germline V gene, CDR1 is SGHAT and CDR2 is FQNNGV. CDR3 nucleotides: TGTGCCAGCAGCCTCGGGACGGCCTATAATGAAAAACTGTTTTTT. Its protein is CASSLGTAYNEKLFF.

V gene TRBV13 combines with J gene TRBJ2-7; possible D gene TRBD2, 6 bases. The CDR3 consists of 13 residues. V was pared by 9 bases and J by 6 bases, with 18 bases between. Germline V gene data show CDR1 as PRHDT and CDR2 as FYEKMQ (reference sequence). The CDR3 DNA sequence: TGTGCCAGACCGGGACTCACGCGGGTCGAGCAGTACTTC. This sequence encodes CARPGLTRVEQYF.

The chain has TRBV18 and TRBJ2-3; a weak D match, TRBD1 (5 bases). Per the germline V gene, CDR1 is KGHSH and CDR2 is LQKENI. The CDR3 extends over 17 amino acids. V lost 2 bases to trimming and J lost 0 bases, with 15 bases between them. The CDR3 sequence is CASSPGAARSSTDTQYF. The CDR3 DNA reads TGTGCCAGCTCACCAGGGGCTGCCCGATCTAGCACAGATACGCAGTATTTT.

The J gene is TRBJ1-2, the V gene TRBV4-2, with D perhaps matching TRBD1 (5 bases). This CDR3 contains 14 residues. Trimming removed 7 bases from V and 7 bases from J, with 19 bases in between. The V gene's germline CDR1 is LGHNA and CDR2 YNFKEQ. In nucleotides, the CDR3 is TGTGCCAGCAACCCCACGGGGGGGTCGGGTGGCTACACCTTC. It translates to CASNPTGGSGGYTF.

This chain links TRBV5-1 with TRBJ2-7; the D is unclear. Germline-derived CDR1 and CDR2 are SGHRS and YFSETQ. CDR3 length: 13 amino acids. Trimming left V 5 bases short and J 2 bases short, with 11 bases between. CDR3 loop: CASSDPGTYEQYF. CDR3 nucleotide sequence: TGCGCCAGCAGTGATCCGGGTACCTACGAGCAGTACTTC.

The gene calls are TRBV5-1 and TRBJ2-2; TRBD1 or TRBD2 may be the D gene (5 bases each). V lost 6 bases, J lost 7 bases, and 16 bases lay in between. This CDR3 spans 14 amino acids. From germline, CDR1 is SGHRS and CDR2 YFSETQ. The CDR3 sequence: CASTHGTSYGELFF. The CDR3 DNA reads TGCGCCAGCACCCACGGGACGTCATACGGGGAGCTGTTTTTT.

The chain employs TRBV19 and TRBJ2-1; 11 nucleotides line up with TRBD2. The CDR3 totals 14 residues. Trimming cost V 8 bases and J 9 bases; bases outside gene matches: 9. The germline gives CDR1 LNHDA, CDR2 SQIVND (reference sequence). The CDR3 bases are TGTGCCAGTTCTAGCGGGAGGAATTATGGTGAGCAGTTCTTC. It yields the protein CASSSGRNYGEQFF.

The J gene is TRBJ2-5, the V gene TRBV6-4; D ambiguous. Germline lookup yields CDR1 MRHNA and CDR2 SNTAGT. This CDR3 has 10 residues. The V and J ends lost 7 bases and 4 bases respectively, with 4 bases between them. The CDR3: CASKVETQYF. The CDR3 DNA is TGTGCCAGCAAGGTAGAGACCCAGTACTTC.

The genes are TRBV28 and TRBJ2-7; D is perhaps TRBD2 (6 bases). The CDR3 runs to 14 residues. Trimming pared 3 bases from V and 3 bases from J, leaving 12 bases between. The germline gives CDR1 MDHEN, CDR2 SYDVKM. Here the CDR3 DNA reads TGTGCCAGCAGTTTTTCGGGACTTTACTACGAGCAGTACTTC. This encodes CASSFSGLYYEQYF.

This clone was found once. The chain joins TRBV7-2 to TRBJ1-1; D is unclear. V lost 7 bases, J lost 1 base, and 10 bases lay in between. The CDR3 consists of 13 residues. CDR1 is SGHTA, CDR2 FQGNSA, per germline. The CDR3 protein is CASTKTANTEAFF. The DNA of the CDR3 is TGTGCCAGCACTAAGACGGCGAACACTGAAGCTTTCTTT.

The chain carries TRBV6-2 or TRBV6-3 and TRBJ1-3, with D unresolved. The V end lost 3 bases, the J end lost 0 bases, and 12 bases lay between the germline ends. CDR3 length: 16 amino acids. CDR1 MNHEY and CDR2 SVGEGT come from the germline V gene. The CDR3 coding sequence is TGTGCCAGCAGTTATAGCGGGATGCTCTCTGGAAACACCATATATTTT. Protein sequence: CASSYSGMLSGNTIYF.

CDR3 nucleotide sequence: TGTGCCAGCAGCCCGGGACACCACTCTGGAAACACCATATATTTT. Its translation is CASSPGHHSGNTIYF. This chain links TRBV9 with TRBJ1-3; a possible D gene is TRBD1 (6 bases). The V gene's germline CDR1 is SGDLS and CDR2 YYNGEE. Trimming shortened V by 4 bases and J by 0 bases, and 11 bases separated the two germline ends. This CDR3 contains 15 residues.

The rearrangement uses TRBV5-6 and TRBJ1-2; TRBD1 is a possible D gene (5 bases). Trimming shortened V by 0 bases and J by 7 bases, and 7 bases separated the two germline ends. Germline V gene sequence: CDR1 SGHDT, CDR2 YYEEEE. There are 12 residues in the CDR3. CDR3 loop: CASSLGQIGYTF. Here the CDR3 DNA reads TGTGCCAGCAGCTTGGGACAGATTGGCTACACCTTC.

This rearrangement joins TRBV24-1 to TRBJ1-2; D is ambiguous. This CDR3 region has 13 residues. V lost 2 bases and J 8 bases, leaving 11 bases between the germline ends. Germline values: CDR1 KGHDR, CDR2 SFDVKD. The DNA of the CDR3 is TGTGCCACCAGTGATTCGGGCTTGACCGGCTACACCTTC. It codes for CATSDSGLTGYTF.

The CDR3 DNA follows: TGTGCCAGCAGTGATCAGGCCGGGGACTGGGATACGCAGTATTTT. This gives the protein CASSDQAGDWDTQYF. J is TRBJ2-3 and V is TRBV6-1, with TRBD2 as a possible D gene (6 bases). Germline V gives CDR1 MNHNS, CDR2 SASEGT. The CDR3 is 15 amino acids. V gave up 3 bases and J gave up 6 bases, with 16 bases separating them.

About this clone: Compared with germline, one end of the junction differs, possibly owing to a read error. CDR3: CASSLAGEPNTEAFF. The CDR3 coding sequence is TGTGCCAGCAGCCTAGCGGGTGAGCCGAACACTGAAGCTTTCTTT. The gene calls are TRBV7-8 and TRBJ1-1; D ambiguous. This CDR3 comprises 15 residues. CDR1 and CDR2 from the germline V gene are SGHVS and FQNEAQ.

DNA for the CDR3: TGTGCCAGCAGACTGAGGGGCCGGGCGACCGAGACCCAGTACTTC. The encoded protein is CASRLRGRATETQYF. The gene calls are TRBV11-2 and TRBJ2-5; D is possibly TRBD1 or TRBD2 (5 bases each). CDR3 length equals 15 residues. CDR1 is SGHAT and CDR2 is FQNNGV in the germline V gene. V was shortened by 6 bases and J by 5 bases, with 19 bases between the two germline ends.

The rearrangement links TRBV5-1 to TRBJ1-1; D remains unclear. Trimming removed 4 bases at V and 6 bases at J, with 13 bases between. This CDR3 comprises 13 residues. From germline, CDR1 is SGHRS and CDR2 YFSETQ. The CDR3 reads CASSQWLGAEAFF. CDR3 sequence (DNA): TGCGCCAGCAGCCAATGGCTCGGGGCTGAAGCTTTCTTT. Full variable domain (remainder filled in from reference TRBV5-1 and TRBJ1-1): KAGVTQTPRYLIKTRGQQVTLSCSPISGHRSVSWYQQTPGQGLQFLFEYFSETQRNKGNFPGRFSGRQFSNSRSEMNVSTLELGDSALYLCASSQWLGAEAFFGQGTRLTVV.

The rearrangement links TRBV19 to TRBJ2-2, with 8 positions matching TRBD2. V lost 6 bases and J lost 7; bases outside the gene matches: 7. This CDR3 has 14 residues. Germline loops: CDR1 LNHDA, CDR2 SQIVND (reference sequence). The CDR3 nucleotides are TGTGCCAGTAGGAAGCGGGAGAGGGACGGGGAGCTGTTTTTT. This sequence encodes CASRKRERDGELFF.

The rearrangement joins TRBV2 to TRBJ1-1; unclear D gene. With 1 base removed from V and 11 bases from J, the gap between germline ends came to 11 bases. Germline loops: CDR1 SNHLY, CDR2 FYNNEI. This CDR3 has 12 residues. The CDR3 is CASSEGAQAAFF. CDR3 nucleotides: TGTGCCAGCAGTGAAGGGGCTCAGGCGGCTTTCTTT. Based on the CDR3 plus reference TRBV2 and TRBJ1-1, the full variable domain is EPEVTQTPSHQVTQMGQEVILRCVPISNHLYFYWYRQILGQKVEFLVSFYNNEISEKSEIFDDQFSVERPDGSNFTLKIRSTKLEDSAMYFCASSEGAQAAFFGQGTRLTVV.

This clone appeared a few times. This sequence joins TRBV9 and TRBJ2-2; D tentatively reads TRBD1 or TRBD2 (5 bases each). Trimming pared 1 base from V and 3 bases from J, leaving 19 bases between. Germline CDR1 SGDLS, CDR2 YYNGEE. The CDR3 runs to 18 residues. CDR3 amino acids: CASSVLEGNRADTGELFF. The DNA of the CDR3 is TGTGCCAGCAGCGTACTAGAGGGGAACCGAGCAGACACCGGGGAGCTGTTTTTT. Filled out from reference TRBV9 and TRBJ2-2, the complete variable domain reads DSGVTQTPKHLITATGQRVTLRCSPRSGDLSVYWYQQSLDQGLQFLIQYYNGEERAKGNILERFSAQQFPDLHSELNLSSLELGDSALYFCASSVLEGNRADTGELFFGEGSRLTVL.

The chain couples TRBV28 to TRBJ1-5; TRBD1 matches at 7 bases. The CDR3 consists of 13 residues. Germline lookup yields CDR1 MDHEN and CDR2 SYDVKM. V trimming: 8 bases; J trimming: 3 bases; junction bases outside the gene matches: 4. For the CDR3, the DNA is TGTGCCAGCGAGGACAGGAACAATCAGCCCCAGCATTTT. Translation: CASEDRNNQPQHF.

V and J are TRBV12-3 or TRBV12-4 and TRBJ1-2; D is unresolved. The CDR3 runs 13 residues. V was cut by 7 bases and J by 1 base, with 10 bases left in between. CDR3 region: CASTPQINYGYTF. The CDR3 DNA is TGTGCCAGCACCCCCCAGATTAACTATGGCTACACCTTC.

The CDR3 nucleotides read TGTGCCTGGAGCCCCAGGCTGGGGGATACGCAGTATTTT. It codes for CAWSPRLGDTQYF. The rearrangement links TRBV30 to TRBJ2-3, with D unresolved. Germline loops: CDR1 GTSNPN, CDR2 SVGIG (reference sequence). There are 13 residues in the CDR3. V shed 3 bases and J shed 6 bases, with 13 bases lying between them.